This TCR beta chain is drawn from a study of Tregs in tolerant kidney transplant recipients (dated by TCRdb to the late 2010s). As for the study more broadly: Transplants used related donors with nonmyeloablative bone marrow transplantation; mixed chimerism was transient in the human trials. The study used TCRbeta sequencing to identify donor-specific regulatory T cells before combined kidney and bone marrow transplantation, then tracked those cells after transplant. Broader findings and caveats from the paper: Biological reproducibility was not directly addressed, though technical replication error appeared minimal. Because the PCR primers were changed over time for some patients, nucleotide-level comparison could not be performed across the samples from those patients. The study was constrained by small patient numbers, and validation of the findings is required in larger populations and under other immunosuppression protocols. In tolerant patients, donor-specific Tregs expanded more than Tregs overall, which suggests antigen-driven rather than nonspecific expansion. Expanding Tregs with activated donor B cells appeared to identify the most biologically relevant and donor-specific TCRbeta repertoire.

For TCRbeta CDR3 sequencing, genomic DNA from the sorted cells was extracted using the QIAGEN DNeasy Blood and Tissue Kit. Through immunoSEQ, high-throughput TCRbeta CDR3 sequencing was done commercially, including PCR amplification with internal controls and bias correction. The paper's processing steps were these. A unique productive TCRbeta sequence was defined by the CDR3 nucleotide sequence when primers matched, and otherwise by the CDR3 amino acid sequence together with the Vbeta and Jbeta genes. Sorting error was corrected by removing sequences shared between sorted populations at a frequency ratio of 2:1 or less, and the remaining shared sequences were assigned to the higher population. Sequences were defined as donor-reactive when expanded at least 5-fold in CFSE-low cells versus unstimulated cells and present at a frequency of at least 0.01% in CFSE-low cells. Jensen-Shannon divergence calculated on the top 100 TCRbeta sequences ranked by frequency was used to measure repertoire divergence. When a sample had multiple sequencing runs, each run was corrected for sorting error separately and the runs were then pooled. The table comes from immuneACCESS by way of TCRdb, which keeps in-frame sequences with V and J called. Part of the clones is missing from these tables; in studies checked, under half for an unresolved V gene and the rest for unknown reasons. The V and J calls and clone size are taken from that table; D and trimming were inferred from the DNA. In all, the sample holds about 110,000 clones, and about 90% of those were seen once. Nearly 0.35% of the sample rests with the top ten.

Including the terminal cysteine and phenylalanine, the CDR3 comprises 15 residues. Only the CDR3 DNA stays, 45 bases, in frame from base 1. V is reduced by 6 bases and J by 5 bases, leaving a spacing of 16 bases between them. CDR1 and CDR2 are read off the germline V gene as ENHRY and SYGVKD. In light of the paper, this sample's time point label describes: blood sample drawn before combined kidney and bone marrow transplant. Unstimulated Tregs (CD4+CD25+CD127-), CD4+ non-Tregs (CD4+CD25-), CD4 and CD8 cells were FACS-sorted from thawed PBMCs. Patients were 4 combined kidney and bone marrow transplant recipients from the ITN036ST trial, and only these trial subjects had samples available. Healthy control blood was processed to PBMCs with a Ficoll density gradient and then cryopreserved, whereas patient PBMCs were collected both before and after transplant. Note on this clone: The antigen this receptor binds is unknown. Within one base of it there is no much larger clone, and no base qualities were kept.

The source material was CD4+ T cells from blood, sampled before the transplant. This receptor was taken from a human donor who received a combined kidney and bone marrow transplant. This sequence uses TRBV10-3 and TRBJ1-4; the D gene is perhaps TRBD1, from 5 matching bases. The CDR3 is CAISDTQGVNEKLFF. The DNA sequence is given as TGTGCCATCAGCGATACGCAAGGGGTCAATGAAAAACTGTTTTTT.